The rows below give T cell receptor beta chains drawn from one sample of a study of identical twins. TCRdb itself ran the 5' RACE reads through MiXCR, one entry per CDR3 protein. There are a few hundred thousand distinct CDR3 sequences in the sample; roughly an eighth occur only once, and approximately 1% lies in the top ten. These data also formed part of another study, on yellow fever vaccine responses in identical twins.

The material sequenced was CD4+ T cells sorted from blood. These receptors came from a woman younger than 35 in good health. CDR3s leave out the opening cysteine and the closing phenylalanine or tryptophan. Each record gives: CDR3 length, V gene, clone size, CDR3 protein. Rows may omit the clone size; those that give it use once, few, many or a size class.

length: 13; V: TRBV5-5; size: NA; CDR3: ASSPRASGGDEQF
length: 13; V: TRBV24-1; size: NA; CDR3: ATSDTIPGANVLT
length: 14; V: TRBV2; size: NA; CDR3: ASSLPVGGTNQPQH
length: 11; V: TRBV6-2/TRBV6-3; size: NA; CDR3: ASSFYDSYEQY
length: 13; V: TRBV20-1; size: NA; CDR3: SARVQRGRLETQY
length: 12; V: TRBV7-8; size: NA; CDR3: ASSPRSDPRPLF
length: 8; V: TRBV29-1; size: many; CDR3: SVYSYEQY
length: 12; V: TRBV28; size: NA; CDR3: ASAGQGTYNEQF
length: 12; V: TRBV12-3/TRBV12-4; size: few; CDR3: ASRMSQGQNTIY
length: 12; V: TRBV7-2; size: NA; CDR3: ASSSGQAGVTQY
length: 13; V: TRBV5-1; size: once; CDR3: ASSSTRTVNTEAF
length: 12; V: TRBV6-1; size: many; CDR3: ASSLLLGRETQY
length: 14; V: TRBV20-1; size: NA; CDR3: SARDATILAYNEQF
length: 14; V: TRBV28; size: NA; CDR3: ASSPWTGGNTGELF
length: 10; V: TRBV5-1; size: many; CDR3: ASSAGQETQY
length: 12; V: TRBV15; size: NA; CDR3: ATSSQGNTGELF
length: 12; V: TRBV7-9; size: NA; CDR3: ASSETGDNQPQH
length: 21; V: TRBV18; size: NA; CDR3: ASSPTALTLIAGGLEGANVLT
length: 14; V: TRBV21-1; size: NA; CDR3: ASSKYGTPRLDTQY
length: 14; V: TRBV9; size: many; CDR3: ASSVALTSGENTQY
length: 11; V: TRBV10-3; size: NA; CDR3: AIRGFSNQPQH
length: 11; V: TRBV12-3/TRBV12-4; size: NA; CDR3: ATARQVNEKLF
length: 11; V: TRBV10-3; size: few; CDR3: AISGGNTGELF
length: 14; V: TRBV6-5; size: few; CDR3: ASSYPLGQGQTEAF
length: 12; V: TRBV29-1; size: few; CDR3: SVPGTGRTGELF
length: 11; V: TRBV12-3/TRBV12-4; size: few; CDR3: ASNQGLNTEAF
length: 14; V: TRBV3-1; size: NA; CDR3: ASSQGTLGRAETQY
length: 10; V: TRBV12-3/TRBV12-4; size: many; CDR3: ASSFPGAEAF